This TCR beta chain is from a study of blood T cells in healthy people across ages. A second roughly 6 to 11 cycle PCR used barcoded and J-beta primers. TCRdb reprocessed the 5' RACE reads with MiXCR, giving one entry per CDR3 protein. The sample holds roughly 680,000 distinct CDR3 sequences, approximately 50% seen once. Sequenced material: blood. The clonotype originates from a woman aged 55 to 70 in good health.

This chain's CDR3 is CSVAHGTGGLNTEAFF. The DNA of the CDR3 is TGCAGCGTAGCTCACGGGACAGGGGGTTTGAACACTGAAGCTTTCTTT. The J gene is TRBJ1-1, the V gene TRBV29-1; TRBD1 matches at 11 bases. Germline loops: CDR1 SQVTM, CDR2 ANQGSEA. The V gene end was trimmed by 6 bases and the J gene end by 0 bases; junction bases not matched to a gene: 9. The CDR3 loop spans 16 amino acids. Together with reference TRBV29-1 and TRBJ1-1, the CDR3 gives the full variable domain: SAVISQKPSRDICQRGTSLTIQCQVDSQVTMMFWYRQQPGQSLTLIATANQGSEATYESGFVIDKFPISRPNLTFSTLTVSNMSPEDSSIYLCSVAHGTGGLNTEAFFGQGTRLTVV.